This TCR beta chain was sequenced for a study of blood T cell repertoires in COVID-19. Study-level information: Italy, Spain and the United States were the sources of the convalescent and acute COVID-19 samples. PBMCs, B-cell-depleted T cells, or T cells provided the cDNA or gDNA that made up the material.

The V end lost 6 bases, the J end lost 5 bases, and 20 bases lay between the germline ends. Germline CDR1 and CDR2: MRHNA and SNTAGT. The CDR3 runs to 16 residues. Authors' processing steps: Quantification of nucleated cells was approximated via reference gene primer amplification. The repertoire was sequenced with immunoSEQ multiplex PCR; TCRdb's copy has only in-frame clones and lacks some. V, J and clone size were drawn from that table, and D and trimming were deduced from the DNA. The data hold some 530,000 clones, with roughly 88% observed a single time. The receptor was isolated from a human donor in a cohort sampled during active COVID-19. The sequenced sample consisted of peripheral blood. The rearrangement joins TRBV6-4 to TRBJ1-5; D possibly corresponds to TRBD1 (5 bases). In nucleotides, the CDR3 is TGTGCCAGCAGCCTGACGCAGGGACTCACGTATCAGCCCCAGCATTTT. It yields the protein CASSLTQGLTYQPQHF.